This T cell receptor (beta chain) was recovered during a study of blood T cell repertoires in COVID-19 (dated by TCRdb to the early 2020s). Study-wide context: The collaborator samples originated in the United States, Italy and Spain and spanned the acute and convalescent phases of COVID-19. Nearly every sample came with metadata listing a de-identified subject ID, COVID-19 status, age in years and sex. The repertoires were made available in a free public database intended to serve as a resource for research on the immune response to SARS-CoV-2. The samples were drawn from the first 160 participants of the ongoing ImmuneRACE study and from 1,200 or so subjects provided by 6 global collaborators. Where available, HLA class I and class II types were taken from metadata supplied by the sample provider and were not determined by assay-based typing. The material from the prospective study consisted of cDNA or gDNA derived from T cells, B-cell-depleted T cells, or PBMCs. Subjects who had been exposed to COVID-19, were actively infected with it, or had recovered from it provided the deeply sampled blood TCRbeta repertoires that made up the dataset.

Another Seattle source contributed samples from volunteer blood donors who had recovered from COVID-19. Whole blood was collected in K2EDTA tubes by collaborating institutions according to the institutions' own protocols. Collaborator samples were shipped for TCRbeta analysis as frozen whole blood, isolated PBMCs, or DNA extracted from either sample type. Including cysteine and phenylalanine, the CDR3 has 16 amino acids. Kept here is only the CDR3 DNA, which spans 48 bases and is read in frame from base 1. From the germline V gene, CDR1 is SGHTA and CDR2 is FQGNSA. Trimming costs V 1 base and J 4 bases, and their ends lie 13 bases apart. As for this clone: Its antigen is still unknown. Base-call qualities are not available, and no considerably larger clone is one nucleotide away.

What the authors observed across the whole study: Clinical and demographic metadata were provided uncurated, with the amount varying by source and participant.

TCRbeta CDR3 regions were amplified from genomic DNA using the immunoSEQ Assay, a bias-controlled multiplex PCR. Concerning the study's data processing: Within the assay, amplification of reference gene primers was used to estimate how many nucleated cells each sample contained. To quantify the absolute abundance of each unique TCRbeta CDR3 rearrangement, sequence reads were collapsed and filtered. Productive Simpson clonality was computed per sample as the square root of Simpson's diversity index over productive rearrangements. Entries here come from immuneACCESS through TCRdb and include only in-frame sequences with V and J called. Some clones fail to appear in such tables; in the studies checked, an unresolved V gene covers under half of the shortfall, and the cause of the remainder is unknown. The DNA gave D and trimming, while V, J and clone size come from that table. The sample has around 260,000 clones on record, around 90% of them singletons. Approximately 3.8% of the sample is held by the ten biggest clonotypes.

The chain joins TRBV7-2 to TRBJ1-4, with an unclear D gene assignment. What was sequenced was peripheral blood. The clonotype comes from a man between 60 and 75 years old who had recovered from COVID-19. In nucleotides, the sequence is TGTGCCAGCAGCTTAGGGGGAGCAGGCTATAATGAAAAACTGTTTTTT. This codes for CASSLGGAGYNEKLFF.